These 32 T cell receptor beta chains were all obtained from the same sample, sequenced in a study of T cells in Graves' hyperthyroidism and ophthalmopathy. Template material for amplifying TCR beta CDR3 regions consisted of RNA transcripts. When the TCR CDR3 underwent first-round RT-PCR, the HTBI primer set was used. TCRdb recomputed calls from the multiplex PCR reads with MiXCR, one row per CDR3 protein. Here the sample spans fewer than 450,000 distinct CDR3 sequences, roughly 15% being singletons. Material for sequencing was blood. The receptors were gathered from a woman aged 55-70 years with Graves' ophthalmopathy.

This clonotype was recorded at least ten times. V and J are TRBV3-1 and TRBJ2-3; 9 bases match TRBD2. Germline CDR1 and CDR2: LGHDT and YNNKEL (reference sequence). The length of the CDR3 is 15 residues. Unmatched junction bases numbered 3, after V lost 1 base and J lost 4 bases. The CDR3 DNA is TGTGCCAGCAGCCAAGTAGCGGGAGTCGCAGATACGCAGTATTTT. Amino acid sequence: CASSQVAGVADTQYF.

The V call is TRBV29-1, the J call TRBJ1-1; 7 bases line up with TRBD1. CDR1 and CDR2 from the germline V gene are SQVTM and ANQGSEA. The CDR3 loop spans 12 amino acids. V lost 3 bases and J lost 7; bases outside the gene matches: 5. In DNA, the CDR3 is TGCAGCGTTGACCCGCAGGGGGGTGAAGCTTTCTTT. It yields the protein CSVDPQGGEAFF.

The J gene is TRBJ2-7, the V gene TRBV7-9, with 7 nucleotides matching TRBD2. V lost 0 bases, J lost 4 bases, and 3 bases stayed unmatched. The CDR3 runs to 14 residues. CDR1 and CDR2 (germline): SEHNR, FQNEAQ (reference sequence). The DNA for the CDR3 is TGTGCCAGCAGCTTAGCCGGGACTAAATACGAGCAGTACTTC. Amino acid sequence: CASSLAGTKYEQYF.

This clonotype appeared many times. The chain joins TRBV6-1 to TRBJ1-1; 7 nucleotides align to TRBD1. CDR1 and CDR2 from the germline V gene are MNHNS and SASEGT. V lost 6 bases, J lost 3 bases, and 10 bases stayed unmatched. CDR3 size: 15 residues. CDR3 amino acids: CASSLLQGKDTEAFF. The CDR3 DNA reads as TGTGCCAGCAGCCTACTACAGGGGAAGGACACTGAAGCTTTCTTT.

In this sample, this clonotype turned up once. Being one base from a much bigger clone, this may be a read error. The gene calls are TRBV20-1 and TRBJ1-1; D unclear. Per the germline V gene, CDR1 is DFQATT and CDR2 is SNEGSKA (reference sequence). The CDR3 loop spans 12 amino acids. DNA for the CDR3: TGCGGTGCTAGACGGCCGAACACTGAAGCTTTCTTT. Protein sequence: CGARRPNTEAFF.

This clonotype was counted many times. V usage is TRBV20-1 and J usage is TRBJ2-1; D remains ambiguous. Deletions cut 5 bases from V and 9 bases from J, with 14 bases between. Germline V gives CDR1 DFQATT, CDR2 SNEGSKA (reference sequence). The CDR3 spans 12 residues. DNA of the CDR3: TGCAGTGCTCCCCTCGGGCCCAGTGAGCAGTTCTTC. It translates to CSAPLGPSEQFF.

This clonotype was detected ten times or more. The chain joins TRBV2 to TRBJ2-3, with 7 bases matching TRBD1. From germline, CDR1 is SNHLY and CDR2 FYNNEI. This CDR3 spans 17 amino acids. V lost 0 bases to trimming and J lost 3 bases; unmatched junction nucleotides: 9. The CDR3 protein is CASSEAPTGLRTDTQYF. The CDR3 coding sequence is TGTGCCAGCAGTGAAGCCCCGACAGGGTTGAGGACAGATACGCAGTATTTT.

The rearrangement joins TRBV6-1 to TRBJ1-4, with D possibly matching TRBD1 (5 bases). Germline V gene sequence: CDR1 MNHNS, CDR2 SASEGT. This CDR3 has 14 amino acids. V was cut by 2 bases and J by 10 bases, with 14 bases left in between. The CDR3 here is CASSEPGYGSKLFF. In DNA, the CDR3 is TGTGCCAGCAGTGAACCAGGGTATGGATCAAAACTGTTTTTT.

The CDR3 DNA sequence: TGTGCCAGCAGCCCGTCCCCAGGGGGTCTAGCGGGAGGGGCCAATACGCAGTATTTT. Translated, it gives CASSPSPGGLAGGANTQYF. The chain recombines TRBV7-2 with TRBJ2-3, with 12 bases matching TRBD2. The CDR3 is 19 residues long. The V and J ends lost 5 bases and 7 bases, in that order; junction bases with no gene match: 19. Per the germline V gene, CDR1 is SGHTA and CDR2 is FQGNSA.

This clonotype has a count of ten or more. The chain carries TRBV24-1 and TRBJ2-1; TRBD1 matches 8 bases. V gave up 2 bases and J gave up 7 bases; unmatched junction bases: 6. The length of the CDR3 is 15 residues. Germline CDR1 KGHDR, CDR2 SFDVKD. The CDR3 DNA reads as TGTGCCACCAGTGATTCCCAGGGGGCAGGAAATGAGCAGTTCTTC. Translated, it gives CATSDSQGAGNEQFF.

This clonotype was seen more than once but under ten times. Germline is not matched at one junction end, which may reflect a read error. CDR3 coding DNA: TGTGCTAGCAGCTCGACATTAACTAGCGGGAGCTCCTACGAGCAGTACTTC. This encodes CASSSTLTSGSSYEQYF. The chain combines TRBV7-7 with TRBJ2-7; 11 bases map to TRBD2. The CDR3 loop spans 17 amino acids. Germline assignment: CDR1 SSHAT and CDR2 FNYEAQ (reference sequence).

At least ten counts were recorded for this clonotype. J is TRBJ1-1 and V is TRBV28; D unclear. Germline V gene data show CDR1 as MDHEN and CDR2 as SYDVKM. V gave up 4 bases and J gave up 1 base, with 13 bases separating them. This CDR3 comprises 15 residues. The CDR3 loop is CASSSYGRQNTEAFF. Here the CDR3 DNA reads TGTGCCAGCAGTTCATATGGCAGACAGAACACTGAAGCTTTCTTT.

This clonotype was counted many times. This chain uses TRBV19 with TRBJ1-5; D gene uncertain. Germline loops: CDR1 LNHDA, CDR2 SQIVND (reference sequence). This CDR3 is built from 14 residues. V gave up 5 bases and J gave up 1 base, with 9 bases separating them. This chain's CDR3 is CASSRLGSNQPQHF. Here the CDR3 DNA reads TGTGCCAGTAGTCGCCTGGGGAGCAATCAGCCCCAGCATTTT.

This clonotype was detected ten times or more. The chain recombines TRBV7-3 with TRBJ2-7, with unresolved D. The CDR3 loop spans 15 amino acids. Looked up from germline, CDR1 is SGHTA and CDR2 is FQGTGA. V lost 4 bases, J lost 0 bases, and 13 bases lay in between. The CDR3 bases are TGTGCCAGCAGCTCCCAACCTGGAAACTCCTACGAGCAGTACTTC. As protein: CASSSQPGNSYEQYF.

There are many counts of this clonotype. The chain has TRBV6-5 and TRBJ2-7; 9 bases map to TRBD2. This CDR3 comprises 15 residues. The germline V gene encodes CDR1 MNHEY and CDR2 SVGAGI. Germline trimming cut 2 bases from V and 2 bases from J; bases unmatched to any gene: 4. The CDR3 DNA reads as TGTGCCAGCAGTTACACGGCGGGAGGGCCCTACGAGCAGTACTTC. It encodes CASSYTAGGPYEQYF.

This clonotype has at least ten counts. The genes are TRBV2 and TRBJ2-1, with 10 bases lining up with TRBD2. CDR3 length: 17 residues. Trimming at V came to 2 bases and at J to 7 bases, leaving 11 bases not matched to a gene. Germline lookup yields CDR1 SNHLY and CDR2 FYNNEI. CDR3 sequence (DNA): TGTGCCAGCAGTGAACGACTAGCGGGTGCCGGGGGGAATGAGCAGTTCTTC. This codes for CASSERLAGAGGNEQFF.

This clonotype was picked up a small number of times. The V call is TRBV10-3, the J call TRBJ2-1, with 9 bases lining up with TRBD2. The CDR3 length is 17 residues. V shed 0 bases, J shed 4 bases, and the junction held 7 bases outside the gene matches. Germline V gene sequence: CDR1 ENHRY, CDR2 SYGVKD. CDR3 protein: CAISESGKAGGYNEQFF. As DNA, the CDR3 is TGTGCCATCAGTGAGTCGGGGAAGGCGGGAGGGTACAATGAGCAGTTCTTC.

The chain has TRBV29-1 and TRBJ1-1; 9 positions agree with TRBD1. V was clipped by 7 bases and J by 4 bases; unmatched bases: 4. Germline assignment: CDR1 SQVTM and CDR2 ANQGSEA. This CDR3 region has 12 residues. CDR3 bases: TGCAGCGGGGGGACAGGGCGCACTGAAGCTTTCTTT. Translated, it gives CSGGTGRTEAFF.

The CDR3 DNA reads TGTGCCAGCAGAGCGGACAGTAACACTGAAGCTTTCTTT. It specifies CASRADSNTEAFF. V gene TRBV7-9 combines with J gene TRBJ1-1; a weak D match, TRBD1 (6 bases). The CDR3 is 13 residues long. The ends were cut back, 6 bases at V and 2 bases at J, with 10 bases in the middle. Germline CDR1 is SEHNR and CDR2 is FQNEAQ (reference sequence).

At least ten counts were recorded for this clonotype. The J gene is TRBJ2-1, the V gene TRBV11-2, with D possibly being TRBD1 or TRBD2 (6 bases each). This CDR3 has 16 amino acids. Between the trimmed V and J ends, which lost 4 bases and 8 bases, there was a span of 21 bases. CDR1 and CDR2 (germline): SGHAT, FQNNGV. The CDR3 loop is CASSSRGWGAKDEQFF. The DNA of the CDR3 is TGTGCCAGCAGCTCCAGAGGCTGGGGGGCCAAGGATGAGCAGTTCTTC.

There are many counts of this clonotype. This chain joins TRBV6-1 and TRBJ1-4, with TRBD1 matching 8 bases. With 6 bases clipped from V and 1 base from J, the junction kept 7 bases outside the gene matches. This CDR3 contains 16 residues. Germline loops: CDR1 MNHNS, CDR2 SASEGT. The CDR3 here is CASSDRGHVTNEKLFF. The CDR3 coding sequence is TGTGCCAGCAGCGACAGGGGTCACGTAACTAATGAAAAACTGTTTTTT.

The rearrangement uses TRBV7-6 and TRBJ1-3, with TRBD1 matching 7 bases. The germline gives CDR1 SGHVS, CDR2 FNYEAQ. V shed 5 bases, J shed 0 bases, and the junction held 7 bases outside the gene matches. This CDR3 is built from 16 residues. In DNA form, the CDR3 reads TGTGCCAGCAGCGAAACGACAGGGCACTCTGGAAACACCATATATTTT. Translating it yields CASSETTGHSGNTIYF.

This clonotype was detected ten times or more. The gene calls are TRBV28 and TRBJ1-5; TRBD1 matches at 7 bases. The germline V gene has CDR1 MDHEN and CDR2 SYDVKM. The CDR3 contains 14 residues. V was pared by 1 base and J by 9 bases, with 6 bases of the junction left unmatched. The CDR3 sequence: CASSLSQGVGPQHF. CDR3 bases: TGTGCCAGCAGTTTATCCCAGGGGGTCGGGCCCCAGCATTTT.

This clonotype appeared many times. The V and J genes are TRBV7-8 and TRBJ1-4; D not resolved. The CDR3 is 13 amino acids. V shed 3 bases and J shed 8 bases, with 10 bases lying between them. Germline CDR1 and CDR2: SGHVS and FQNEAQ. CDR3 coding DNA: TGTGCCAGCAGCTTCCGCTACCTAGAAAAACTGTTTTTT. This gives the protein CASSFRYLEKLFF.

The rearrangement joins TRBV2 to TRBJ2-5, with a tentative D call TRBD1 (6 bases). The CDR3 consists of 14 residues. V lost 7 bases and J lost 5, with 17 bases in between. The germline gives CDR1 SNHLY, CDR2 FYNNEI. CDR3 sequence (DNA): TGTGCCAGCATGACAGGCCGCACCGGGGAGACCCAGTACTTC. Translating gives CASMTGRTGETQYF.

This clonotype was observed a handful of times. The chain recombines TRBV25-1 with TRBJ2-7; maybe TRBD2 (6 bases). This CDR3 has 12 amino acids. The V end lost 3 bases, the J end lost 8 bases, and 11 bases lay between the germline ends. The germline gives CDR1 MGHDK, CDR2 SYGVNS. In nucleotides, the CDR3 is TGTGCCAGCAGTGATGGGGGGATTAAGCAGTACTTC. Protein sequence: CASSDGGIKQYF.

Ten or more counts support this clonotype. The chain recombines TRBV20-1 with TRBJ2-3; D may correspond to TRBD1 or TRBD2 (5 bases each). The V end lost 8 bases, the J end lost 2 bases, and 17 bases lay between the germline ends. The length of the CDR3 is 14 residues. Germline V gene data show CDR1 as DFQATT and CDR2 as SNEGSKA (reference sequence). The DNA of the CDR3 is TGCAGTACCCGGGACCCCATAAACACAGATACGCAGTATTTT. Its protein product is CSTRDPINTDTQYF.

This clonotype showed up many times. The rearrangement links TRBV28 to TRBJ2-5, with 7 bases matching TRBD1. V was clipped by 5 bases and J by 5 bases; unmatched bases: 5. The CDR3 extends over 13 amino acids. The germline V gene encodes CDR1 MDHEN and CDR2 SYDVKM. The CDR3 DNA reads as TGTGCCAGCAGTGAGGGGGCGAGGGAGACCCAGTACTTC. Translation gives CASSEGARETQYF.

This clonotype was seen many times. The genes are TRBV27 and TRBJ1-5; 11 bases agree with TRBD1. Germline V lookup: CDR1 MNHEY, CDR2 SMNVEV (reference sequence). The CDR3 consists of 19 residues. The junction had 16 bases not matched to a gene; V was cut back by 5 bases and J by 4 bases. Written as DNA, the CDR3 is TGTGCCAGCAGTACCTCGGACAGGGGGCCTGATATAGCAAATCAGCCCCAGCATTTT. Translating gives CASSTSDRGPDIANQPQHF.

The sample holds many counts of this clonotype. The junction departs from germline at one end; a sequencing error may be responsible. This rearrangement joins TRBV12-3 or TRBV12-4 to TRBJ2-6; D remains unclear. CDR3 size: 12 residues. The CDR3 sequence: CASSLPGHPSNF. The CDR3 nucleotides read TGTGCCAGCAGCCTGCCGGGCCACCCTTCTAATTTC.

This clonotype was picked up a small number of times. This rearrangement joins TRBV10-3 to TRBJ2-3; the D gene could be TRBD1 or TRBD2 (6 bases each). With 0 bases removed from V and 2 bases from J, the gap between germline ends came to 15 bases. The CDR3 consists of 17 residues. CDR1 and CDR2 (germline): ENHRY, SYGVKD. The CDR3 protein is CAISESGGKFPTDTQYF. The CDR3 DNA reads TGTGCCATCAGTGAGTCAGGGGGGAAGTTCCCCACAGATACGCAGTATTTT.

The V gene is TRBV7-2, the J gene TRBJ1-2; 7 bases align to TRBD1. The CDR3 totals 15 residues. Trimming at V came to 5 bases and at J to 2 bases, leaving 8 bases not matched to a gene. Per the germline V gene, CDR1 is SGHTA and CDR2 is FQGNSA. The CDR3 protein is CASSPGTVRNYGYTF. The CDR3 nucleotides read TGTGCCAGCAGCCCAGGGACAGTCCGGAACTATGGCTACACCTTC.